This is a list of T cell receptor beta chains from one sample in a study of T cell responses to AZD1222 COVID-19 vaccine. The protocol was immunoSEQ multiplex PCR, while the TCRdb copy is restricted to in-frame clones and leaves out a portion. This sample yields approximately 140,000 clones, of which roughly 89% are seen a single time; roughly 6% belongs to the top ten. This material consisted of peripheral blood, taken on day 0 of AZD1222 vaccination. These receptors originate from an adult in good health. CDR3s include the opening cysteine and the closing phenylalanine or tryptophan. The order of the fields is D gene, clone size, V gene, J gene, CDR3 DNA, CDR3 protein. The D gene is left open where the match is weak. Clone sizes are given selectively: once, few, many, or a class where the clone is expanded.

-	-	TRBV29-1	TRBJ1-1	TGCAGCGTGGGAGAGGGTCAGACCACTGAAGCTTTCTTT	CSVGEGQTTEAFF
-	-	TRBV27	TRBJ1-5	TGTGCCAGCAGTTTATGGGGGAGGGATCAGCCCCAGCATTTT	CASSLWGRDQPQHF
TRBD1	-	TRBV19	TRBJ2-3	TGTGCCAGTAGTATATACAGGGGAAAGACAGATACGCAGTATTTT	CASSIYRGKTDTQYF
TRBD2	-	TRBV18	TRBJ2-7	TGTGCCAGCTCACCTAGCGGGGTGGGTTACGAGCAGTACTTC	CASSPSGVGYEQYF
-	-	TRBV2	TRBJ1-2	TGTGCCAGCAGTGAAGGGGCAGGGAGCATTGGCTACACCTTC	CASSEGAGSIGYTF
-	once	TRBV29-1	TRBJ2-7	TGCAGCGTTGAGGCGGACAGCTACGAGCAGTACTTC	CSVEADSYEQYF
TRBD1	-	TRBV24-1	TRBJ2-1	TGTGCCACCAGTGATGCCGGGACAGTAAACACCTACAATGAGCAGTTCTTC	CATSDAGTVNTYNEQFF
-	-	TRBV6-4	TRBJ2-7	TGTGCCAGCAAGGGGGAAGACAGGCTTAACTACGAGCAGTACTTC	CASKGEDRLNYEQYF
-	-	TRBV6-5	TRBJ2-5	TGTGCCAGCATGAGGGTTGGGATCGAGACCCAGTACTTC	CASMRVGIETQYF
-	-	TRBV19	TRBJ2-7	TGTGCCAGTAGTACCAATTCTCGATACGAGCAGTACTTC	CASSTNSRYEQYF
TRBD1	-	TRBV7-9	TRBJ1-6	TGTGCCAGCAGCCGGACAGGATCCTATAATTCACCCCTCCACTTT	CASSRTGSYNSPLHF
TRBD1	-	TRBV6-5	TRBJ1-1	TGTGCCAGCAGTTACTCGCATCCACAGGGGGGCACTGAAGCTTTCTTT	CASSYSHPQGGTEAFF
-	once	TRBV12-5	TRBJ2-5	TGTGCTAGTGGAGCCAGCGGGCTAGAGACCCAGTACTTC	CASGASGLETQYF
TRBD2	-	TRBV9	TRBJ2-2	TGTGCCAGCAGCCAACCCCTAGGGGCGGGAGTCGGTGGGGAGCTGTTTTTT	CASSQPLGAGVGGELFF
-	-	TRBV19	TRBJ2-1	TGTGCCAGTAGTATCGTCCTAGCGTACGAGCAGTTCTTC	CASSIVLAYEQFF
-	few	TRBV6-2/TRBV6-3	TRBJ2-7	TGTGCCAGCAGTCAGGCGCAAGACAACCCCTCGGGCGAGCAGTACTTC	CASSQAQDNPSGEQYF
-	-	TRBV18	TRBJ1-2	TGTACGGGGTCGCAGATAGAGCGAGTGGGCTATGGCTACACCTTC	CTGSQIERVGYGYTF
-	-	TRBV9	TRBJ1-4	TGTGCCAGCAGCGCTCACAATCAAAAACTGTTTTTT	CASSAHNQKLFF
-	-	TRBV5-4	TRBJ1-1	TGTGCCAGCAGCTTGTACGGGGTCTGGAACACTGAAGCTTTCTTT	CASSLYGVWNTEAFF
-	-	TRBV28	TRBJ2-7	TGTGCCAGCAGTTTAGACAGGAGGGGCTACGAGCAGTACTTC	CASSLDRRGYEQYF